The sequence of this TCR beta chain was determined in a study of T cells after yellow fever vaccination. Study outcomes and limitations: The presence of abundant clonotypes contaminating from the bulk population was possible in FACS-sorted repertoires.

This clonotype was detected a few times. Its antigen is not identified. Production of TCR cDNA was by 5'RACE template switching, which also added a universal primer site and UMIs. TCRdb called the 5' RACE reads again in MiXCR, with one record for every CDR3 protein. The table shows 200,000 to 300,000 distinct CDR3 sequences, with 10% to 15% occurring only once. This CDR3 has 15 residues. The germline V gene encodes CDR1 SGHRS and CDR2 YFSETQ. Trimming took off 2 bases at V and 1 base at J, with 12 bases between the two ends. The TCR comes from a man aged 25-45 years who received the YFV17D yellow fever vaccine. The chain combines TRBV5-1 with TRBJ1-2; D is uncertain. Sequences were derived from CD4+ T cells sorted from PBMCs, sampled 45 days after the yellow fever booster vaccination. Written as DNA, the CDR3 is TGCGCCAGCAGCTTCGTTGGAACGCTTAACTATGGCTACACCTTC. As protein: CASSFVGTLNYGYTF.